Each of the 15 T cell receptor beta chains below was sequenced from the same sample in a study of regulatory T cells in long-lasting Graves disease. To make TCR beta libraries, researchers used iRepertoire HTBI primers and Arm-PCR of CDR3 regions. TCRdb re-called the multiplex PCR reads through MiXCR, storing one row per CDR3 protein. The profile covers about 350,000 distinct CDR3 sequences, with approximately 15% appearing a single time and 30% taken by the ten largest. As to time point: newly diagnosed GD, antithyroid drugs for less than 3 months. Scientists built the TCR library using RNA that was extracted from PBMCs. These data are also associated with another study on T cells in Graves' hyperthyroidism and ophthalmopathy.

The sample was peripheral blood mononuclear cells (PBMCs), taken at new diagnosis, from a patient treated with antithyroid drugs. All receptors come from a man in his forties or fifties with Graves disease.

This clonotype was seen many times. V and J are TRBV28 and TRBJ2-7; TRBD2 is a possible D gene (7 bases). This CDR3 contains 15 residues. The V and J ends lost 6 bases and 5 bases respectively, with 20 bases between them. Germline loops: CDR1 MDHEN, CDR2 SYDVKM. CDR3 coding DNA: TGTGCCAGCAGCCCCCCCGGGGGGCATTACGACGAGCAGTACTTC. Residues: CASSPPGGHYDEQYF.

This clonotype was counted ten times or more. The chain joins TRBV28 to TRBJ2-1; the match to TRBD1 covers 9 bases. The V segment lost 5 bases and the J segment 5 bases; nucleotides outside the gene matches: 7. The CDR3 consists of 15 residues. Looked up from germline, CDR1 is MDHEN and CDR2 is SYDVKM. CDR3 residues: CASSPGQGRNNEQFF. The CDR3 DNA follows: TGTGCCAGCAGTCCGGGACAGGGAAGGAACAATGAGCAGTTCTTC.

This clonotype has at least ten counts. One end of the junction does not line up with germline, which may come from a read error. V gene TRBV5-1 combines with J gene TRBJ1-1; D possibly corresponds to TRBD1 (5 bases). CDR1 SGHRS and CDR2 YFSETQ come from the germline V gene. The CDR3 runs to 17 residues. The DNA of the CDR3 is TGTGCCAGCAGCGGAGAGGGGTATGGGTCTATGAACACTGAAGCTTTCTTT. Protein: CASSGEGYGSMNTEAFF.

This clonotype was observed at least ten times. The chain employs TRBV6-5 and TRBJ2-5; no clear D. Germline lookup yields CDR1 MNHEY and CDR2 SVGAGI. The CDR3 consists of 15 residues. The V gene lost 3 bases and the J gene lost 2 bases, with 13 bases spanning the gap. As DNA, the CDR3 is TGTGCCAGCAGTTATATGGGTGCCTCTCAAGAGACCCAGTACTTC. Protein: CASSYMGASQETQYF.

Points on this clonotype: A much larger clonotype is one base distant, so this may be a read error. This chain joins TRBV12-3 or TRBV12-4 and TRBJ2-7; D remains unclear. This CDR3 contains 13 residues. CDR3 sequence (DNA): TGTGCCAGCAGTTTAGTCTGGGCCGGCGAGCAGCACTTC. This codes for CASSLVWAGEQHF.

The chain carries TRBV2 and TRBJ1-6; TRBD1 matches 8 bases. The CDR3 spans 15 residues. Germline loops: CDR1 SNHLY, CDR2 FYNNEI. Unmatched junction bases numbered 6, after V lost 4 bases and J lost 7 bases. CDR3 sequence (DNA): TGTGCCAGCAGTGTATCGGACAGGGTAAATTCACCCCTCCACTTT. Protein sequence: CASSVSDRVNSPLHF.

This clonotype has only one observation. J is TRBJ1-6 and V is TRBV4-2; tentative D call: TRBD1 (5 bases). V lost 1 base to trimming and J lost 10 bases, with 11 bases between them. This CDR3 comprises 14 residues. Germline V gives CDR1 LGHNA, CDR2 YNFKEQ. The CDR3 here is CASSQGQGRSPLHF. The CDR3 nucleotides read TGTGCCAGCAGCCAAGGGCAGGGACGATCACCCCTCCACTTT.

J is TRBJ1-5 and V is TRBV6-2 or TRBV6-3; 9 bases line up with TRBD1. V lost 5 bases, J lost 2 bases, and 13 bases stayed unmatched. The CDR3 runs to 18 residues. Per germline, CDR1 MNHEY and CDR2 SVGEGT. CDR3 sequence (DNA): TGTGCCAGCAGTGAGACCGGGACAGGGTTGGGAGGCAATCAGCCCCAGCATTTT. Amino acid sequence: CASSETGTGLGGNQPQHF.

The V and J genes are TRBV5-5 and TRBJ1-1; no clear D. CDR3 length: 14 residues. V gave up 0 bases and J gave up 2 bases, with 8 bases separating them. Germline V gene sequence: CDR1 SGHKS, CDR2 YYEKEE (reference sequence). The CDR3 DNA sequence: TGTGCCAGCAGCTTGGAGCGGGGTAACACTGAAGCTTTCTTT. Protein sequence: CASSLERGNTEAFF.

This clonotype appeared a few times. V gene TRBV7-9 combines with J gene TRBJ2-3, with D perhaps TRBD1 (5 bases). Trimming removed 5 bases at V and 2 bases at J, with 11 bases between. The CDR3 has 14 amino acids. Germline V CDR1 and CDR2: SEHNR, FQNEAQ (reference sequence). The CDR3 region is CASSQDMNTDTQYF. CDR3 bases: TGTGCCAGCAGCCAGGACATGAACACAGATACGCAGTATTTT.

This clonotype was seen more than once but under ten times. The chain employs TRBV20-1 and TRBJ2-5, with D tentatively TRBD1 (6 bases). Germline V gene data show CDR1 as DFQATT and CDR2 as SNEGSKA (reference sequence). The CDR3 runs 14 residues. The V and J ends lost 2 bases and 5 bases respectively, with 15 bases between them. DNA for the CDR3: TGCAGTGCTAGAAACAGGGAGATGATGGAGACCCAGTACTTC. It is translated as CSARNREMMETQYF.

This clonotype was counted many times. This rearrangement joins TRBV20-1 to TRBJ2-3; a possible D gene is TRBD2 (6 bases). The ends were cut back, 0 bases at V and 1 base at J, with 14 bases in the middle. This CDR3 region has 16 residues. Germline lookup yields CDR1 DFQATT and CDR2 SNEGSKA (reference sequence). CDR3 sequence reads: CSARDRRDCCTDTQYF. The CDR3, as DNA: TGCAGTGCTAGAGATAGGAGGGACTGCTGCACAGATACGCAGTATTTT.

This clonotype was seen more than once but under ten times. This chain connects TRBV27 to TRBJ2-1, with 10 bases aligning to TRBD2. The J call may be incorrect, as the DNA end agrees better with TRBJ2-5. Germline CDR1 is MNHEY and CDR2 is SMNVEV (reference sequence). This CDR3 contains 17 residues. The DNA of the CDR3 is TGTGCCAGCAGTTTATCGTCGCTAGCGGGGGTTCGAGAGACCCAGTACTTC. Translating gives CASSLSSLAGVRETQYF.

This clonotype was recorded at least ten times. The rearrangement joins TRBV20-1 to TRBJ2-7; maybe TRBD1 (6 bases). The V gene's germline CDR1 is DFQATT and CDR2 SNEGSKA (reference sequence). The CDR3 loop spans 14 amino acids. V was clipped by 0 bases and J by 3 bases, with 12 bases between them. CDR3 region: CSARDMDRDYEQYF. The CDR3 nucleotides read TGCAGTGCTAGAGATATGGACAGAGACTACGAGCAGTACTTC.

The V call is TRBV6-5, the J call TRBJ1-2, with D tentatively TRBD1 (5 bases). CDR3 length: 14 amino acids. Germline V lookup: CDR1 MNHEY, CDR2 SVGAGI. Trimming shortened V by 2 bases and J by 3 bases, and 10 bases separated the two germline ends. The CDR3 region is CASSYQQTDYGYTF. The CDR3 DNA reads as TGTGCCAGCAGTTACCAACAGACAGACTATGGCTACACCTTC.